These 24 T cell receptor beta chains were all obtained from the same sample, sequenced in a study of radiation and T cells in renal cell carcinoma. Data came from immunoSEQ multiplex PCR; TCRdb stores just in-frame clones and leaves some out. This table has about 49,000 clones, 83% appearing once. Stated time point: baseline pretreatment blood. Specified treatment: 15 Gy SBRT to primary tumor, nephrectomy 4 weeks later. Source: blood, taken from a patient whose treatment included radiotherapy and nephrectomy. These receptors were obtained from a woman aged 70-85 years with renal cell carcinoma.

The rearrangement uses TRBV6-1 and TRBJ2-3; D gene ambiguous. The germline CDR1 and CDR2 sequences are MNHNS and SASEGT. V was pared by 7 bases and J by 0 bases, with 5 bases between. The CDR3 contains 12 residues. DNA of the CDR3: TGTGCCAGCAAACACAGCACAGATACGCAGTATTTT. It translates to CASKHSTDTQYF.

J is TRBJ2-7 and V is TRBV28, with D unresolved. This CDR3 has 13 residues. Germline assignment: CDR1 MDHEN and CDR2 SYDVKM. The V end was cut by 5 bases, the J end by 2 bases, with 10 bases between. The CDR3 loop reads CASSPSTPYEQYF. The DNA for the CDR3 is TGTGCCAGCAGTCCCTCGACTCCCTACGAGCAGTACTTC.

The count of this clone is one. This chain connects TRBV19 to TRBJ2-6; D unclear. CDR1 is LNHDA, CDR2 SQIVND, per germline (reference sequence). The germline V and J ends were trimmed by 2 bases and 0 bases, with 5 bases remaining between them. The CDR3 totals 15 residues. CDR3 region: CASSITDSGANVLTF. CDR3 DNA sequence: TGTGCCAGTAGTATAACGGACTCTGGGGCCAACGTCCTGACTTTC. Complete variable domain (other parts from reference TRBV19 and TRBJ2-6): DGGITQSPKYLFRKEGQNVTLSCEQNLNHDAMYWYRQDPGQGLRLIYYSQIVNDFQKGDIAEGYSVSREKKESFPLTVTSAQKNPTAFYLCASSITDSGANVLTFGAGSRLTVL.

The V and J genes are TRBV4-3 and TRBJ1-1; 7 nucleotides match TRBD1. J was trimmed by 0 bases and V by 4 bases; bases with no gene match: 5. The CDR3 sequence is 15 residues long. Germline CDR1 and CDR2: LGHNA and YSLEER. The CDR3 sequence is CASSPEDRMNTEAFF. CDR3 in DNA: TGCGCCAGCAGCCCCGAGGACAGGATGAACACTGAAGCTTTCTTT.

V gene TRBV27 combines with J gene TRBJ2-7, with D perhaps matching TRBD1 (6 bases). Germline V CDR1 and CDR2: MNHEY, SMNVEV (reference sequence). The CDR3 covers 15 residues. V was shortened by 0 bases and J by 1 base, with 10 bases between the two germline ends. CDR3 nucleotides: TGTGCCAGCAGTTTATCCAGGGGTCCATCCTACGAGCAGTACTTC. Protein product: CASSLSRGPSYEQYF.

The CDR3 DNA is TGTGCCAGCAGCGTAGTAGGCCCAGCCGATGAGCAGTTCTTC. It codes for CASSVVGPADEQFF. The chain recombines TRBV9 with TRBJ2-1; D remains ambiguous. Germline loops: CDR1 SGDLS, CDR2 YYNGEE. The length of the CDR3 is 14 residues. Trimming shortened V by 0 bases and J by 8 bases, and 12 bases separated the two germline ends.

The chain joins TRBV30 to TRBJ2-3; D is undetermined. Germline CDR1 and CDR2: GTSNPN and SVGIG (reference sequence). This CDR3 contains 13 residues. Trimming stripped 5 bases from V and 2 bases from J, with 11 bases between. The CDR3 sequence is CAWEPRNTDTQYF. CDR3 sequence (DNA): TGTGCCTGGGAACCTCGGAACACAGATACGCAGTATTTT.

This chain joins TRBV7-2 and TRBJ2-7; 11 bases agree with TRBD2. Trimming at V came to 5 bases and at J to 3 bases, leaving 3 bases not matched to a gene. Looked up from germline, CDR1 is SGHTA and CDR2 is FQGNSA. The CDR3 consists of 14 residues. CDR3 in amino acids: CASSVTSGGYEQYF. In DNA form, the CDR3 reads TGTGCCAGCAGCGTTACTAGCGGGGGCTACGAGCAGTACTTC.

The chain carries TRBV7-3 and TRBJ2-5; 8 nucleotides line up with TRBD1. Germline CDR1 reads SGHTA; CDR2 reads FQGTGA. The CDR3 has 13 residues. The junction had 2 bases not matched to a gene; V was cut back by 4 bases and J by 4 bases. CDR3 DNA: TGTGCCAGCAGCTCAGGACAGGGAGAGACCCAGTACTTC. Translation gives CASSSGQGETQYF.

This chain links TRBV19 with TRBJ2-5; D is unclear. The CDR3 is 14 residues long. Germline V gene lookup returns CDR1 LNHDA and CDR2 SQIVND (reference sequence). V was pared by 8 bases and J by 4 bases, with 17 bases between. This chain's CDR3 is CASGSSRNGETQYF. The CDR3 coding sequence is TGTGCCAGTGGCTCCTCGCGGAACGGAGAGACCCAGTACTTC.

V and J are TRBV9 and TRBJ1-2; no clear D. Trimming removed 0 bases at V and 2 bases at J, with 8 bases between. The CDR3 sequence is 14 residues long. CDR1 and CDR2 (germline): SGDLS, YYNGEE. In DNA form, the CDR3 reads TGTGCCAGCAGCGTAGATTCAGGAAACTATGGCTACACCTTC. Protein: CASSVDSGNYGYTF.

DNA of the CDR3: TGTGCCAGCAGTGAATCGAGCTATGAGCAGTTCTTC. It encodes CASSESSYEQFF. J is TRBJ2-1 and V is TRBV6-1; D ambiguous. CDR1 and CDR2 (germline): MNHNS, SASEGT. The CDR3 totals 12 residues. The V and J ends lost 2 bases and 8 bases respectively, with 7 bases between them.

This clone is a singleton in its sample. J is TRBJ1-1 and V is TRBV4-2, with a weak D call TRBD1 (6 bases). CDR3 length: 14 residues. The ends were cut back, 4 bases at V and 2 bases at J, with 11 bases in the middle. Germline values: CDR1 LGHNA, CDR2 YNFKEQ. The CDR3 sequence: CASSPRGDNTEAFF. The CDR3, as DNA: TGTGCCAGCAGCCCCAGGGGCGATAACACTGAAGCTTTCTTT.

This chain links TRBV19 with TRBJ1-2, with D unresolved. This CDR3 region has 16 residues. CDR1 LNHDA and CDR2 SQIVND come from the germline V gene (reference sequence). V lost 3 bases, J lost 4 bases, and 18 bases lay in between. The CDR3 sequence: CASSILWAPISYGYTF. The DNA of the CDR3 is TGTGCCAGTAGTATCTTGTGGGCCCCCATTTCCTATGGCTACACCTTC.

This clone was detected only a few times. This CDR3 is CASSAASSYEQYF. In DNA, the CDR3 is TGCGCCAGCAGTGCGGCCAGCTCCTACGAGCAGTACTTC. The chain joins TRBV10-2 to TRBJ2-7; D remains ambiguous. CDR1 is WSHSY and CDR2 is SAAADI in the germline V gene. The V gene lost 4 bases and the J gene lost 0 bases, with 7 bases spanning the gap. The CDR3 extends over 13 amino acids.

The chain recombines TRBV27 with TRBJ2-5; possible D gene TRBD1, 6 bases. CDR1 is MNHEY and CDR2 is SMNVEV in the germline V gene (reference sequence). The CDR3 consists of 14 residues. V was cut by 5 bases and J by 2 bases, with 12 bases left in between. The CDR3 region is CASSDGTQQETQYF. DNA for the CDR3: TGTGCCAGCAGTGACGGGACACAACAAGAGACCCAGTACTTC.

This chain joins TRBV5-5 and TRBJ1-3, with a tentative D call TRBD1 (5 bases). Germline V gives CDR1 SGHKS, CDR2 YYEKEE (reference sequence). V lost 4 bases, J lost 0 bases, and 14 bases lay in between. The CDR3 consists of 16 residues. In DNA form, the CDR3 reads TGTGCCAGCAGCAGGACCGGGACCCCCTCTGGAAACACCATATATTTT. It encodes CASSRTGTPSGNTIYF. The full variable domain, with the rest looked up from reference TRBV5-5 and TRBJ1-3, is DAGVTQSPTHLIKTRGQQVTLRCSPISGHKSVSWYQQVLGQGPQFIFQYYEKEERGRGNFPDRFSARQFPNYSSELNVNALLLGDSALYLCASSRTGTPSGNTIYFGEGSWLTVV.

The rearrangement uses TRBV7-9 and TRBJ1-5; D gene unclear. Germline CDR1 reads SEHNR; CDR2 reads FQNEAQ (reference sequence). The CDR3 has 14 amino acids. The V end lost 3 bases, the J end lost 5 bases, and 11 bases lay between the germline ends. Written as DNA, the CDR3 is TGTGCCAGCAGCTTCGGCGGCGATTATCAGCCCCAGCATTTT. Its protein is CASSFGGDYQPQHF. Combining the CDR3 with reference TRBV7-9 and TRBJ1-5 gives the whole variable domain DTGVSQNPRHKITKRGQNVTFRCDPISEHNRLYWYRQTLGQGPEFLTYFQNEAQLEKSRLLSDRFSAERPKGSFSTLEIQRTEQGDSAMYLCASSFGGDYQPQHFGDGTRLSIL.

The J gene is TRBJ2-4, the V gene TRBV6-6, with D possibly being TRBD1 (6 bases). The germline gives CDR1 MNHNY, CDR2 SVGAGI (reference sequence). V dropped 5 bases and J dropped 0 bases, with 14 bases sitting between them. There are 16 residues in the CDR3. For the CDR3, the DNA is TGTGCCAGCAGTCCTCGACAGGTCCTAGCCAAAAACATTCAGTACTTC. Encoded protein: CASSPRQVLAKNIQYF.

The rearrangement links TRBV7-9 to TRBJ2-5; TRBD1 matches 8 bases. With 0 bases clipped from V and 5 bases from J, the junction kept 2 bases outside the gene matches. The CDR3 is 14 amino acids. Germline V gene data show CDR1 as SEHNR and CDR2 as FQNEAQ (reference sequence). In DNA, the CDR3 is TGTGCCAGCAGCTTAGCCACAGGGGGGGAGACCCAGTACTTC. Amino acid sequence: CASSLATGGETQYF.

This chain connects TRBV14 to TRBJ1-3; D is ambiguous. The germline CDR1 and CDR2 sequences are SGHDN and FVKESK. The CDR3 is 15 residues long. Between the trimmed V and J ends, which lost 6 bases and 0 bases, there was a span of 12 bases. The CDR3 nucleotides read TGTGCCAGCAGTCCTCCAGGAAGCTCTGGAAACACCATATATTTT. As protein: CASSPPGSSGNTIYF.

The CDR3 loop is CASSTIRGSDEQYF. In nucleotides, the CDR3 is TGTGCCAGCAGCACAATCAGGGGAAGCGACGAGCAGTACTTC. This chain links TRBV6-1 with TRBJ2-7, with D maybe TRBD1 (6 bases). Trimming took off 6 bases at V and 5 bases at J, with 17 bases between the two ends. The CDR3 totals 14 residues. Looked up from germline, CDR1 is MNHNS and CDR2 is SASEGT.

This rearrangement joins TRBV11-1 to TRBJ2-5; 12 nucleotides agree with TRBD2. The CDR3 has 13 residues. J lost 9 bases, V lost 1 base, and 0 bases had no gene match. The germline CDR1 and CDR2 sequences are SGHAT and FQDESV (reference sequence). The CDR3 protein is CASSLGTSGAQYF. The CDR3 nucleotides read TGTGCCAGCAGCTTAGGGACTAGCGGGGCCCAGTACTTC.

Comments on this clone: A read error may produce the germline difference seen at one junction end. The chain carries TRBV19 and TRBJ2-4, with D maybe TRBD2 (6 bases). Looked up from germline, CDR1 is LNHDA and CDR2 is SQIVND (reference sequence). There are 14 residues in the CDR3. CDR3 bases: TGTGCCAGTAGAGGGCGGGGCCCCAAAGACATTCAGTACTTC. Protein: CASRGRGPKDIQYF.